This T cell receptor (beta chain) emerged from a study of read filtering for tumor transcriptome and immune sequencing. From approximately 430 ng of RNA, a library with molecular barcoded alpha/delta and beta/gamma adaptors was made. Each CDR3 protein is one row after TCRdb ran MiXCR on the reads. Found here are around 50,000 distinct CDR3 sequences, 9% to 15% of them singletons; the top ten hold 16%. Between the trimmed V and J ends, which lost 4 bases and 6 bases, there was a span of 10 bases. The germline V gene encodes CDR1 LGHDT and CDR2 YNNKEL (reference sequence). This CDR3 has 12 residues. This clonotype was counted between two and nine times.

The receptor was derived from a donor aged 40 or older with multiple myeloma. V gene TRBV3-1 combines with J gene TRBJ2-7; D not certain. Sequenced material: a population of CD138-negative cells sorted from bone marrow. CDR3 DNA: TGTGCCAGCAGCCTTGGGGTGGGCGAGCAGTACTTC. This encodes CASSLGVGEQYF.